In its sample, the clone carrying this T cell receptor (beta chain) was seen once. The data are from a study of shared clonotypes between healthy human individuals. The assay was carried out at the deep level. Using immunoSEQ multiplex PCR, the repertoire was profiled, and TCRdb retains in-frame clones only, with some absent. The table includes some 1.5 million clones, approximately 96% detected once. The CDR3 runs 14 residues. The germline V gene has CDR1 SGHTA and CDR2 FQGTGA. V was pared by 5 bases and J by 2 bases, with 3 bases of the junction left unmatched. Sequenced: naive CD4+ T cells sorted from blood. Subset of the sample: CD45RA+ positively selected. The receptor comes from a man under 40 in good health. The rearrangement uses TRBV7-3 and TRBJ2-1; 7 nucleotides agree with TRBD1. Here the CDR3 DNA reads TGTGCCAGCAGCAGGGGGCCTACCTACAATGAGCAGTTCTTC. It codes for CASSRGPTYNEQFF.